Presented here are 27 T cell receptor beta chains from one specimen sequenced in a study of T cell repertoires in cytomegalovirus infection. TCRdb re-called the reads through MiXCR, storing one row per CDR3 protein. The data show tens of thousands of distinct CDR3 sequences, about 19% seen once. These receptors have no identified antigens. This specimen consisted of CD8+ T cells from cultured PBMCs, obtained from culture after CMV antigen stimulation. The receptors originated from a human donor in good health (CMV status not recorded). Some clones in this sample may be carry-over from other donors' samples.

This chain joins TRBV19 and TRBJ1-1; 7 nucleotides match TRBD1. The CDR3 is made up of 14 amino acids. Germline V gene sequence: CDR1 LNHDA, CDR2 SQIVND (reference sequence). V gave up 2 bases and J gave up 7 bases; unmatched junction bases: 7. Here the CDR3 reads CASSITGAVYEAFF. The CDR3 DNA reads TGTGCCAGTAGTATAACAGGGGCTGTTTATGAAGCTTTCTTT. The variable domain in full, with the rest retrieved from reference TRBV19 and TRBJ1-1, is DGGITQSPKYLFRKEGQNVTLSCEQNLNHDAMYWYRQDPGQGLRLIYYSQIVNDFQKGDIAEGYSVSREKKESFPLTVTSAQKNPTAFYLCASSITGAVYEAFFGQGTRLTVV.

The V gene is TRBV7-2, the J gene TRBJ1-5, with TRBD1 matching 7 bases. The CDR3 is 14 amino acids. V shed 5 bases, J shed 6 bases, and the junction held 7 bases outside the gene matches. CDR1 and CDR2 (germline): SGHTA, FQGNSA. The CDR3 nucleotides are TGTGCCAGCAGCCCCGGACAGGTTTTTCAGCCCCAGCATTTT. Its protein is CASSPGQVFQPQHF.

This rearrangement joins TRBV6-2 or TRBV6-3 to TRBJ2-3, with 10 bases identical to TRBD2. The trim removed 5 bases at V and 3 bases at J, leaving 5 bases unmatched. Per the germline V gene, CDR1 is MNHEY and CDR2 is SVGEGT. The CDR3 has 15 amino acids. CDR3 nucleotide sequence: TGTGCCAGCAGTCAAGGACTAGCGGAAACAGATACGCAGTATTTT. Translating it yields CASSQGLAETDTQYF.

Regarding this clonotype: One end of the junction does not line up with germline, which may come from a read error. The CDR3 DNA is TGTGCTAGCAGCCTGGGAAGGCAGTATGAGCAGTTCTTC. Translated: CASSLGRQYEQFF. The chain uses TRBV7-6 and TRBJ2-1; D is ambiguous. The CDR3 totals 13 residues. Looked up from germline, CDR1 is SGHVS and CDR2 is FNYEAQ.

This clonotype was observed a few times. The chain couples TRBV27 to TRBJ1-3; D not certain. CDR1 and CDR2 from the germline V gene are MNHEY and SMNVEV (reference sequence). The germline V and J ends were trimmed by 6 bases and 0 bases, with 15 bases remaining between them. This CDR3 contains 16 residues. DNA of the CDR3: TGTGCCAGCAGCCACCTCCAGCGAAGCTCTGGAAACACCATATATTTT. Translated: CASSHLQRSSGNTIYF.

This clonotype was observed a few times. The genes are TRBV27 and TRBJ2-1, with TRBD1 as a possible D gene (6 bases). Trimming took 7 bases from V and 6 from J, leaving 19 bases between them. The CDR3 is made up of 15 amino acids. From germline, CDR1 is MNHEY and CDR2 SMNVEV (reference sequence). The CDR3: CASNFGSRGGNEQFF. DNA for the CDR3: TGTGCCAGCAATTTCGGTAGCAGAGGGGGCAATGAGCAGTTCTTC.

V gene TRBV5-6 combines with J gene TRBJ1-1; D might be TRBD1 (6 bases). The CDR3 runs 15 residues. Trimming removed 2 bases at V and 4 bases at J, with 15 bases between. Germline lookup yields CDR1 SGHDT and CDR2 YYEEEE. CDR3 coding DNA: TGTGCCAGCAGCTTCGAGATCAGGGGACGCACTGAAGCTTTCTTT. Translating it yields CASSFEIRGRTEAFF.

The chain employs TRBV7-2 and TRBJ2-5; possibly TRBD1 for D (6 bases). Germline V gene data show CDR1 as SGHTA and CDR2 as FQGNSA. The CDR3 is made up of 14 amino acids. Between the trimmed V and J ends, which lost 2 bases and 5 bases, there was a span of 12 bases. CDR3 protein: CASSLNREGETQYF. As DNA, the CDR3 is TGTGCCAGCAGCTTAAACAGGGAAGGGGAGACCCAGTACTTC.

This clonotype came up many times. V and J are TRBV7-2 and TRBJ2-1, with D perhaps TRBD1 or TRBD2 (6 bases each). The germline V gene encodes CDR1 SGHTA and CDR2 FQGNSA. The CDR3 consists of 15 residues. Trimming stripped 5 bases from V and 9 bases from J, with 20 bases between. In DNA, the CDR3 is TGTGCCAGCAGCCATAGGAGGGGGTCTCAGGGTGAGCAGTTCTTC. Its protein is CASSHRRGSQGEQFF.

This clonotype was found a few times. The genes are TRBV6-5 and TRBJ2-1; 10 positions agree with TRBD1. CDR1 is MNHEY and CDR2 is SVGAGI in the germline V gene. The CDR3 spans 15 residues. With 5 bases clipped from V and 10 bases from J, the junction kept 11 bases outside the gene matches. The CDR3 region has the DNA TGTGCCAGCAGTCAGGACAGGGGGGCGAAGGACGAGCAGTTCTTC. It codes for CASSQDRGAKDEQFF.

This clonotype came up once. The rearrangement joins TRBV19 to TRBJ1-1; D uncertain. V lost 6 bases and J 8 bases, leaving 10 bases between the germline ends. Per the germline V gene, CDR1 is LNHDA and CDR2 is SQIVND (reference sequence). This CDR3 has 11 residues. CDR3: CASRLWQEAFF. The CDR3 region has the DNA TGTGCCAGTAGATTATGGCAGGAAGCTTTCTTT.

This clonotype was detected only a few times. The chain combines TRBV7-8 with TRBJ1-1; the D is unclear. This CDR3 is built from 14 residues. Trimming removed 3 bases from V and 5 bases from J, with 13 bases in between. Germline CDR1 reads SGHVS; CDR2 reads FQNEAQ. The CDR3 coding sequence is TGTGCCAGCAGCTTGGCTCCGGGAGGAACTGAAGCTTTCTTT. This encodes CASSLAPGGTEAFF.

The chain carries TRBV7-8 and TRBJ1-6, with TRBD1 matching 12 bases. The V and J ends lost 1 base and 7 bases, in that order; junction bases with no gene match: 2. The CDR3 sequence is 16 residues long. The germline gives CDR1 SGHVS, CDR2 FQNEAQ. CDR3 bases: TGTGCCAGCAGCTTAGGCGGGACAGGGGGCAATTCACCCCTCCACTTT. This encodes CASSLGGTGGNSPLHF.

A few counts support this clonotype. The V gene is TRBV27, the J gene TRBJ2-2, with D unresolved. This CDR3 comprises 15 residues. The V gene lost 4 bases and the J gene lost 2 bases, with 11 bases spanning the gap. Germline CDR1 and CDR2: MNHEY and SMNVEV (reference sequence). For the CDR3, the DNA is TGTGCCAGCAGTTCCTATACTACCAACACCGGGGAGCTGTTTTTT. Its translation: CASSSYTTNTGELFF.

This clonotype turned up a few times. The chain links TRBV29-1 to TRBJ1-2; possible D gene TRBD1, 5 bases. Germline V gene data show CDR1 as SQVTM and CDR2 as ANQGSEA. Trimming left V 7 bases short and J 8 bases short, with 20 bases between. CDR3 size: 13 residues. DNA for the CDR3: TGCAGCGCTGGGGACGGCTCTCTCACCGGCTACACCTTC. As protein: CSAGDGSLTGYTF.

The CDR3 sequence is CASAPSRGQLAKNIQYF. As DNA, the CDR3 is TGTGCTAGTGCCCCATCACGGGGGCAACTAGCCAAAAACATTCAGTACTTC. The gene calls are TRBV12-5 and TRBJ2-4, with D perhaps assigned TRBD1 or TRBD2 (6 bases each). CDR1 LGHNT and CDR2 FRNRAP come from the germline V gene. This CDR3 contains 17 residues. Trimming shortened V by 7 bases and J by 0 bases, and 19 bases separated the two germline ends.

This clonotype appeared a few times. CDR3 loop: CAISDWVSTSTDTQYF. The CDR3 DNA reads TGTGCCATCAGTGATTGGGTCTCTACCAGCACAGATACGCAGTATTTT. The V call is TRBV10-3, the J call TRBJ2-3; D call uncertain. The CDR3 totals 16 residues. V was trimmed by 3 bases and J by 0 bases, leaving 13 bases between them. CDR1 is ENHRY and CDR2 is SYGVKD in the germline V gene.

The chain employs TRBV7-8 and TRBJ2-3; D unresolved. The CDR3 is 13 residues long. Trimming removed 6 bases at V and 2 bases at J, with 9 bases between. The germline V gene encodes CDR1 SGHVS and CDR2 FQNEAQ. In nucleotides, the CDR3 is TGTGCCAGCAGTTCAGAGCTCACAGATACGCAGTATTTT. Translated: CASSSELTDTQYF.

This clonotype has just a few counts. This chain uses TRBV7-8 with TRBJ2-1; tentatively, D is TRBD1 (6 bases). Germline CDR1 and CDR2: SGHVS and FQNEAQ. The CDR3 is 13 residues long. V was clipped by 0 bases and J by 7 bases, with 7 bases between them. The CDR3 DNA is TGTGCCAGCAGCTTAGCGGGGGCAAATGAGCAGTTCTTC. Translating gives CASSLAGANEQFF.

This chain's CDR3 is CASSSRGPQHF. As DNA, the CDR3 is TGTGCCAGCAGTTCGCGGGGGCCCCAGCATTTT. The V and J genes are TRBV12-3 or TRBV12-4 and TRBJ1-5; D gene unclear. Trimming pared 4 bases from V and 9 bases from J, leaving 7 bases between. CDR3 size: 11 residues.

The sample holds a few counts of this clonotype. The junction does not match germline at one end; this may be a read error. The CDR3 here is CAWSVWDRGSPRQSF. CDR3 bases: TGTGCCTGGAGTGTTTGGGACAGGGGGTCGCCGCGGCAATCCTTC. The rearrangement joins TRBV30 to TRBJ1-2, with 11 bases lining up with TRBD1. Per the germline V gene, CDR1 is GTSNPN and CDR2 is SVGIG (reference sequence). The CDR3 loop spans 15 amino acids.

The gene calls are TRBV20-1 and TRBJ1-2; a weak D match, TRBD1 (5 bases). Between the trimmed V and J ends, which lost 5 bases and 8 bases, there was a span of 15 bases. The germline CDR1 and CDR2 sequences are DFQATT and SNEGSKA (reference sequence). The CDR3 totals 12 residues. CDR3 bases: TGCAGTGCTCCCCGCAGGGCTGGCGGCTACACCTTC. It encodes CSAPRRAGGYTF.

V usage is TRBV10-3 and J usage is TRBJ1-2, with no clear D. The germline V gene encodes CDR1 ENHRY and CDR2 SYGVKD. The CDR3 is 12 residues long. Trimming removed 10 bases from V and 2 bases from J, with 11 bases in between. Here the CDR3 reads CATQEGNYGYTF. The CDR3 DNA reads TGTGCCACCCAGGAGGGAAACTATGGCTACACCTTC.

This clonotype came up many times. This chain connects TRBV7-9 to TRBJ2-7; 8 bases align to TRBD2. V was clipped by 5 bases and J by 5 bases; unmatched bases: 11. The CDR3 totals 15 residues. Germline CDR1 and CDR2: SEHNR and FQNEAQ (reference sequence). The CDR3 region has the DNA TGTGCCAGCAGCATTCAGGAGCGGGGGCGGGACGAGCAGTACTTC. Its protein is CASSIQERGRDEQYF.

This sequence joins TRBV7-6 and TRBJ2-7; D is possibly TRBD1 or TRBD2 (5 bases each). V was trimmed by 4 bases and J by 6 bases, leaving 16 bases between them. The CDR3 runs to 14 residues. Germline-derived CDR1 and CDR2 are SGHVS and FNYEAQ. In nucleotides, the CDR3 is TGTGCCAGCAGCTCCGGGACGGGGCCCTCCGAGCAGTACTTC. It translates to CASSSGTGPSEQYF.

This clonotype was counted between two and nine times. V usage is TRBV6-5 and J usage is TRBJ1-5; maybe TRBD1 (6 bases). Germline CDR1 is MNHEY and CDR2 is SVGAGI. V lost 10 bases, J lost 5 bases, and 15 bases lay in between. There are 13 residues in the CDR3. The CDR3 DNA reads as TGTGCCACCTCCGGGGGGGCCGATCAGCCCCAGCATTTT. Residues: CATSGGADQPQHF.

A word on this clonotype: Mismatch with germline at one junction end may stem from a read error. The chain employs TRBV7-8 and TRBJ2-6; maybe TRBD1 (6 bases). The CDR3 has 16 amino acids. Per germline, CDR1 SGHVS and CDR2 FQNEAQ. The CDR3 region is CASSLPDSSGANGLTF. The CDR3 DNA reads TGTGCCAGCAGCTTGCCGGACAGTTCTGGGGCCAACGGCCTGACTTTC. Together with reference TRBV7-8 and TRBJ2-6, the CDR3 gives the full variable domain: GAGVSQSPRYKVAKRGQDVALRCDPISGHVSLFWYQQALGQGPEFLTYFQNEAQLDKSGLPSDRFFAERPEGSVSTLKIQRTQQEDSAVYLCASSLPDSSGANGLTFGAGSRLTVL.